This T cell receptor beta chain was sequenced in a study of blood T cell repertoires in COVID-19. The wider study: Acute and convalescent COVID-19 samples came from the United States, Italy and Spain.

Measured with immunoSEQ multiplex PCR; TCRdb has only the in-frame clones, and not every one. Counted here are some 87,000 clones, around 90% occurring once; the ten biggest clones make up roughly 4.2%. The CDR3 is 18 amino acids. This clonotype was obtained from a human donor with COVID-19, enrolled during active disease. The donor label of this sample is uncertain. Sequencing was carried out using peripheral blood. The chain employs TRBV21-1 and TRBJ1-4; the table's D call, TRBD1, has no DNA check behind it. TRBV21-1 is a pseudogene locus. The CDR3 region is CASSQPGQGAGGDEKLFF. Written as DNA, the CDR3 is TGTGCCAGCAGCCAACCGGGACAGGGGGCGGGGGGAGATGAAAAACTGTTTTTT.